One sample yielded the 28 T cell receptor beta chains listed below, sequenced in a study of control samples from healthy donors and cancer patients. TCRdb's copy holds only in-frame clones and misses some; the assay was immunoSEQ multiplex PCR. Seen here are some 65,000 clones, more than 80% observed once, and the top ten hold approximately 2.8%. What was sequenced was PBMCs. All receptors derive from a woman aged 50 to 65 with lung cancer.

This chain connects TRBV4-3 to TRBJ1-1; no firm D call. The germline CDR1 and CDR2 sequences are LGHNA and YSLEER. The CDR3 consists of 13 residues. V lost 2 bases and J lost 2, with 6 bases in between. CDR3 nucleotides: TGCGCCAGCAGCCAAACCCTTAACACTGAAGCTTTCTTT. It specifies CASSQTLNTEAFF.

The chain links TRBV5-1 to TRBJ2-5, with D perhaps given as TRBD1 or TRBD2 (6 bases each). V shed 0 bases and J shed 4 bases, with 13 bases lying between them. CDR3 length: 15 amino acids. The germline V gene encodes CDR1 SGHRS and CDR2 YFSETQ. CDR3 protein: CASSLEAGGLETQYF. CDR3 nucleotides: TGCGCCAGCAGCTTGGAAGCCGGGGGCTTAGAGACCCAGTACTTC.

Here the CDR3 DNA reads TGCGCCAGCAGCTTGGGGGACAGCGCGAATGAAAAACTGTTTTTT. This encodes CASSLGDSANEKLFF. The rearrangement joins TRBV5-1 to TRBJ1-4; 7 nucleotides match TRBD1. Germline CDR1 reads SGHRS; CDR2 reads YFSETQ. This CDR3 contains 15 residues. The V segment lost 0 bases and the J segment 5 bases; nucleotides outside the gene matches: 4.

The chain links TRBV9 to TRBJ2-3; 8 bases are a match to TRBD2. Germline V gives CDR1 SGDLS, CDR2 YYNGEE. CDR3 size: 15 residues. J was trimmed by 3 bases and V by 2 bases; bases with no gene match: 5. The CDR3 region is CASSVSGGPTDTQYF. DNA for the CDR3: TGTGCCAGCAGCGTCAGCGGGGGCCCGACAGATACGCAGTATTTT.

The sample holds a few counts of this clone. This sequence joins TRBV19 and TRBJ1-4; 8 bases align to TRBD1. Germline assignment: CDR1 LNHDA and CDR2 SQIVND (reference sequence). CDR3 length: 16 amino acids. The trim removed 0 bases at V and 6 bases at J, leaving 6 bases unmatched. CDR3 region: CASSIDRTGRHEKLFF. The CDR3 DNA reads as TGTGCCAGTAGTATAGATCGGACAGGGCGGCATGAAAAACTGTTTTTT.

The chain links TRBV12-5 to TRBJ2-5; TRBD2 aligns across 13 bases. The CDR3 extends over 19 amino acids. After removal of 0 bases from V and 2 bases from J, the junction contained 9 bases not matched to a gene. The germline gives CDR1 LGHNT, CDR2 FRNRAP. The CDR3 nucleotides are TGTGCTAGTGGTTTGGTCGCTCGACTAGCGGGGGGACCACAAGAGACCCAGTACTTC. It codes for CASGLVARLAGGPQETQYF.

The V gene is TRBV6-2 or TRBV6-3, the J gene TRBJ2-7; no clear D. CDR3 length: 15 residues. Trimming stripped 0 bases from V and 2 bases from J, with 11 bases between. The V gene's germline CDR1 is MNHEY and CDR2 SVGEGT. Here the CDR3 DNA reads TGTGCCAGCAGTTACTCGGGCAGCGCGGCCTACGAGCAGTACTTC. Amino acids: CASSYSGSAAYEQYF.

This chain uses TRBV6-6 with TRBJ1-2; unclear D gene. V lost 4 bases and J lost 0, with 9 bases in between. CDR1 MNHNY and CDR2 SVGAGI come from the germline V gene (reference sequence). The CDR3 runs 14 residues. The CDR3 reads CASSSATANYGYTF. CDR3 coding DNA: TGTGCCAGCAGTTCCGCGACGGCTAACTATGGCTACACCTTC.

The chain uses TRBV7-2 and TRBJ2-3; D call uncertain. The CDR3 spans 14 residues. V lost 3 bases and J lost 2, with 9 bases in between. CDR1 is SGHTA and CDR2 is FQGNSA in the germline V gene. CDR3 amino acids: CASSLTPFTDTQYF. The CDR3 coding sequence is TGTGCCAGCAGCTTGACTCCTTTCACAGATACGCAGTATTTT.

This rearrangement joins TRBV7-2 to TRBJ1-6; 9 bases fit TRBD1. The V segment lost 5 bases and the J segment 10 bases; nucleotides outside the gene matches: 9. There are 15 residues in the CDR3. Per the germline V gene, CDR1 is SGHTA and CDR2 is FQGNSA. CDR3 loop: CASSPWDRAKSPLHF. The CDR3 region has the DNA TGTGCCAGCAGCCCCTGGGACAGGGCAAAATCACCCCTCCACTTT. The whole variable domain, filled in from reference TRBV7-2 and TRBJ1-6, reads GAGVSQSPSNKVTEKGKDVELRCDPISGHTALYWYRQSLGQGLEFLIYFQGNSAPDKSGLPSDRFSAERTGGSVSTLTIQRTQQEDSAVYLCASSPWDRAKSPLHFGNGTRLTVT.

The J gene is TRBJ2-7, the V gene TRBV6-5; D remains unclear. There are 12 residues in the CDR3. V was shortened by 2 bases and J by 6 bases, with 8 bases between the two germline ends. Germline V CDR1 and CDR2: MNHEY, SVGAGI. The CDR3 spells CASSYPYSEQYF. The DNA of the CDR3 is TGTGCCAGCAGTTACCCCTACAGCGAGCAGTACTTC.

This chain connects TRBV5-4 to TRBJ1-3; D not certain. The CDR3 sequence is 16 residues long. Germline V gene sequence: CDR1 SGHNT, CDR2 YYREEE (reference sequence). The V end lost 4 bases, the J end lost 5 bases, and 19 bases lay between the germline ends. DNA for the CDR3: TGTGCCAGCAGCACCGCCGGGAGCTACAACCGAAACACCATATATTTT. Translation gives CASSTAGSYNRNTIYF.

The rearrangement joins TRBV19 to TRBJ2-7, with TRBD1 matching 8 bases. CDR1 and CDR2 from the germline V gene are LNHDA and SQIVND (reference sequence). The CDR3 contains 14 residues. The V and J ends lost 3 bases and 0 bases, in that order; junction bases with no gene match: 1. As DNA, the CDR3 is TGTGCCAGTAGTATGGGACAGGTCTCCTACGAGCAGTACTTC. Amino acids: CASSMGQVSYEQYF. Drawing the rest from reference TRBV19 and TRBJ2-7, the complete variable domain is DGGITQSPKYLFRKEGQNVTLSCEQNLNHDAMYWYRQDPGQGLRLIYYSQIVNDFQKGDIAEGYSVSREKKESFPLTVTSAQKNPTAFYLCASSMGQVSYEQYFGPGTRLTVT.

This clone has just a few counts. The J gene is TRBJ1-2, the V gene TRBV20-1, with D perhaps TRBD1 (6 bases). Germline V gives CDR1 DFQATT, CDR2 SNEGSKA (reference sequence). The length of the CDR3 is 10 residues. The V and J ends lost 5 bases and 8 bases respectively, with 9 bases between them. The CDR3: CSAPDRGYTF. The CDR3, as DNA: TGCAGTGCTCCCGACAGGGGCTACACCTTC.

The rearrangement uses TRBV5-4 and TRBJ1-1, with 9 bases lining up with TRBD1. The length of the CDR3 is 13 residues. Losses at the gene ends were 2 bases for V and 6 bases for J; bases not matched to a gene: 2. Germline V lookup: CDR1 SGHNT, CDR2 YYREEE (reference sequence). The CDR3 DNA follows: TGTGCCAGCAGCTTACAGGGGGCCCCTGAAGCTTTCTTT. This translates into CASSLQGAPEAFF.

The chain recombines TRBV28 with TRBJ1-6; 11 bases map to TRBD1. V lost 7 bases, J lost 0 bases, and 8 bases stayed unmatched. CDR3 length equals 18 residues. Germline V gives CDR1 MDHEN, CDR2 SYDVKM. As DNA, the CDR3 is TGTGCCAGCACTATGGACAGGGGGCAAGGCTCCTATAATTCACCCCTCCACTTT. Translating it yields CASTMDRGQGSYNSPLHF.

CDR3 nucleotide sequence: TGTGCCATCAGTGAGACCGGGGGGTATAATTCACCCCTCCACTTT. Translated: CAISETGGYNSPLHF. The chain couples TRBV10-3 to TRBJ1-6; the D gene is possibly TRBD1 (5 bases). V lost 2 bases and J lost 4, with 9 bases in between. CDR1 and CDR2 from the germline V gene are ENHRY and SYGVKD. The CDR3 has 15 residues.

V and J are TRBV27 and TRBJ1-2; D unclear. Trimming left V 6 bases short and J 4 bases short, with 15 bases between. Germline CDR1 reads MNHEY; CDR2 reads SMNVEV (reference sequence). The CDR3 has 14 amino acids. The CDR3 here is CASRSSRDTYGYTF. Here the CDR3 DNA reads TGTGCCAGCAGATCCTCCCGTGACACCTATGGCTACACCTTC.

V gene TRBV4-3 combines with J gene TRBJ1-1; 8 bases agree with TRBD1. The trim removed 5 bases at V and 5 bases at J, leaving 10 bases unmatched. There are 15 residues in the CDR3. The V gene's germline CDR1 is LGHNA and CDR2 YSLEER. The CDR3, as DNA: TGCGCCAGCAGCTCCCCAGACAGGGGACGGACTGAAGCTTTCTTT. As protein: CASSSPDRGRTEAFF.

This chain connects TRBV27 to TRBJ1-1, with D hard to call. V lost 6 bases and J lost 2, with 19 bases in between. The CDR3 runs 16 residues. Germline V gene sequence: CDR1 MNHEY, CDR2 SMNVEV (reference sequence). CDR3 coding DNA: TGTGCCAGCAGAGGGTTCGGTGAACGCCAAAACACTGAAGCTTTCTTT. It translates to CASRGFGERQNTEAFF.

This rearrangement joins TRBV30 to TRBJ1-1; D ambiguous. This CDR3 comprises 14 residues. V was clipped by 3 bases and J by 1 base, with 12 bases between them. Germline-derived CDR1 and CDR2 are GTSNPN and SVGIG (reference sequence). In DNA, the CDR3 is TGTGCCTGGAGAACTGTAGGGAGGAACACTGAAGCTTTCTTT. This gives the protein CAWRTVGRNTEAFF.

This clone occurred a few times. Within the sample, other DNA sequences also encode this same CDR3. V gene TRBV3-1 (or the pseudogene TRBV3-2) combines with J gene TRBJ2-2; D not certain. Germline CDR1 reads LGHDT; CDR2 reads YNNKEL (reference sequence). Trimming removed 3 bases from V and 1 base from J, with 3 bases in between. This CDR3 is built from 13 residues. The CDR3 DNA reads TGTGCCAGCAGCCATAGGAACACCGGGGAGCTGTTTTTT. It yields the protein CASSHRNTGELFF.

V is TRBV23-1 and J is TRBJ2-1, with D tentatively TRBD1 or TRBD2 (6 bases each). TRBV23-1 is given ORF status, its function remaining uncertain. The CDR3 spans 15 residues. The germline V and J ends were trimmed by 7 bases and 5 bases, with 18 bases remaining between them. Written as DNA, the CDR3 is TGCGCCAGCACTCCGGGGGCCACCTCTCACAATGAGCAGTTCTTC. It encodes CASTPGATSHNEQFF.

This clone was seen once. V gene TRBV27 combines with J gene TRBJ2-7; 7 bases map to TRBD1. This CDR3 is 12 amino acids long. With 6 bases clipped from V and 5 bases from J, the junction kept 4 bases outside the gene matches. CDR1 is MNHEY and CDR2 is SMNVEV in the germline V gene (reference sequence). The CDR3 region is CASRQGRNEQYF. The CDR3 DNA sequence: TGTGCCAGCAGACAGGGGCGGAACGAGCAGTACTTC.

This clone was detected once. The chain employs TRBV6-5 and TRBJ2-1, with a possible D match to TRBD2 (5 bases). The germline V gene encodes CDR1 MNHEY and CDR2 SVGAGI. V lost 6 bases and J 3 bases, leaving 12 bases between the germline ends. This CDR3 spans 14 amino acids. CDR3 sequence reads: CASSPLESYNEQFF. CDR3 DNA: TGTGCCAGCAGCCCACTAGAGAGCTACAATGAGCAGTTCTTC.

This clone was counted only a few times. The sample carries other DNA sequences with the same CDR3. This CDR3 is CASSWGGVGYGYTF. The CDR3 DNA reads as TGTGCCAGCAGTTGGGGGGGTGTGGGATATGGCTACACCTTC. The chain employs TRBV28 and TRBJ1-2; TRBD1 might be the D (5 bases). The CDR3 has 14 amino acids. Trimming left V 4 bases short and J 5 bases short, with 14 bases between. CDR1 MDHEN and CDR2 SYDVKM come from the germline V gene.

The V and J genes are TRBV5-1 and TRBJ2-7, with D possibly being TRBD1 (6 bases). Germline-derived CDR1 and CDR2 are SGHRS and YFSETQ. This CDR3 is 14 amino acids long. V lost 0 bases and J lost 6, with 13 bases in between. The CDR3 loop reads CASSLGQGSFEQYF. Here the CDR3 DNA reads TGCGCCAGCAGCTTGGGCCAGGGGTCGTTCGAGCAGTACTTC.

The chain carries TRBV24-1 and TRBJ1-3; TRBD1 might be the D (6 bases). The CDR3 spans 14 residues. Trimming took off 4 bases at V and 3 bases at J, with 9 bases between the two ends. Per the germline V gene, CDR1 is KGHDR and CDR2 is SFDVKD. CDR3 sequence: CATSDYRDGNTIYF. CDR3 DNA: TGTGCCACCAGTGACTACAGGGATGGAAACACCATATATTTT.